These T cell receptor beta chains were read from a single sample in a study of early T cells in non-severe SARS-CoV-2 infection. TCRdb ran MiXCR on the 5' RACE reads and lists one entry per CDR3 protein. The repertoire includes roughly 71,000 distinct CDR3 sequences, roughly an eighth of them detected once, and 5% to 5.5% sits in the top ten. Sequencing input: whole blood. The receptor source for this set is an adult who was a healthcare worker with PCR-confirmed SARS-CoV-2 infection or an uninfected control (not recorded which). Each CDR3 is given with its conserved first and last residue. Each record gives: V gene, J gene, CDR3 protein.

>TRBV6-6|TRBJ1-6
CASSRQGSYNSPLHF
>TRBV5-1|TRBJ2-1
CASSPTGVYYNEQFF
>TRBV6-2/TRBV6-3|TRBJ2-7
CASKTVLGEQYF
>TRBV9|TRBJ2-3
CASSVIASGISSDTQYF
>TRBV5-1|TRBJ2-1
CASSLRDRGYNEQFF
>TRBV20-1|TRBJ2-1
CSASREGAGNEQFF
>TRBV7-2|TRBJ2-1
CASSFRGGSYNEQFF
>TRBV7-9|TRBJ2-1
CASSSRGSGDNEQFF
>TRBV7-9|TRBJ1-1
CASSSTREDTEAFF
>TRBV20-1|TRBJ2-7
CSARDSREGLYEQYF
>TRBV11-2|TRBJ1-1
CASSARTIGRLNTEAFF
>TRBV6-1|TRBJ1-1
CASSEPGLNTEAFF
>TRBV7-9|TRBJ2-7
CASSSPPGQGSYEQYF
>TRBV7-9|TRBJ2-2
CASSLVGSTGELFF
>TRBV6-2/TRBV6-3|TRBJ2-5
CASSSQDRQETQYF
>TRBV28|TRBJ1-6
CASRSPGTGNNSPLHF
>TRBV10-2|TRBJ2-2
CATGGGRNTGELFF
>TRBV20-1|TRBJ2-3
CSARHTPRTDTQYF
>TRBV11-1|TRBJ2-3
CASSLRRFSDTQYF
>TRBV2|TRBJ2-1
CASSLDRAYNEQFF
>TRBV20-1|TRBJ2-1
CSARGWTGDNNEQFF
>TRBV11-2|TRBJ1-2
CASSLIAGPRYGYTF
>TRBV6-2/TRBV6-3|TRBJ2-1
CASSGRSEVYNEQFF
>TRBV29-1|TRBJ2-3
CSVVREFTDTQYF
>TRBV3-1|TRBJ1-3
CASSQGTYYSGNTIYF
>TRBV6-6|TRBJ2-5
CATTGYQETQYF
>TRBV6-1|TRBJ2-1
CASSASTGGPPGEQFF
>TRBV7-6|TRBJ1-4
CASSPRTDNNEKLFF
>TRBV3-1|TRBJ1-1
CASNRGGATEAFF
>TRBV5-4|TRBJ2-7
CASSLDWTSGRLEQYF
>TRBV6-2/TRBV6-3|TRBJ2-3
CASSLRTPKSTDTQYF
>TRBV29-1|TRBJ2-3
CSVDQGTDTQYF
>TRBV7-3|TRBJ1-2
CASSVAGGNGYTF
>TRBV7-2|TRBJ1-1
CASSLDGLEAFF
>TRBV29-1|TRBJ2-3
CSVEDYVDTQYF
>TRBV7-8|TRBJ2-1
CASSSGGGPNEQFF
>TRBV9|TRBJ2-3
CASSVATTSGSPDTQYF
>TRBV7-2|TRBJ2-7
CASQNGRNEQYF
>TRBV2|TRBJ2-5
CASRVAGETQYF
>TRBV2|TRBJ2-7
CASSGLIRDEQYF
>TRBV20-1|TRBJ2-5
CSAFLGRSETQYF
>TRBV6-1|TRBJ2-1
CASSEMGQGGAEQFF
>TRBV11-1|TRBJ2-5
CASSLRGSTGGQQETQYF